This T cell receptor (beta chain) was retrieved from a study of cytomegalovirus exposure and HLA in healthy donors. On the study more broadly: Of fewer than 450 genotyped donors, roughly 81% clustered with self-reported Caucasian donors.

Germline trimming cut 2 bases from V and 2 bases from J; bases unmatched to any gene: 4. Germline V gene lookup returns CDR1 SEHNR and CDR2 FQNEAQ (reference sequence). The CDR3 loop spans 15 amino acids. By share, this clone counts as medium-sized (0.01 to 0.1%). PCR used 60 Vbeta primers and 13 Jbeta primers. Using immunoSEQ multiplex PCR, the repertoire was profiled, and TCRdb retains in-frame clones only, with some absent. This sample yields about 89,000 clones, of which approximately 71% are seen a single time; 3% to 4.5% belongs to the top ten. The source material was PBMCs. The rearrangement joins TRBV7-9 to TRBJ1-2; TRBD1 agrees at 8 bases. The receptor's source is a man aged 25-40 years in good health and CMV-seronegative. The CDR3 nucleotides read TGTGCCAGCAGCTTACCGGGACAGGAAAACTATGGCTACACCTTC. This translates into CASSLPGQENYGYTF.